This record looks at one T cell receptor beta chain sequence and its context. The data derive from a study of cytomegalovirus exposure and HLA in healthy donors. This CDR3 contains 17 residues. Trimming pared 3 bases from V and 5 bases from J, leaving 22 bases between. Germline CDR1 reads KGHSH; CDR2 reads LQKENI. The repertoire was sequenced with immunoSEQ multiplex PCR; TCRdb's copy has only in-frame clones and lacks some. Of 100,000 to 120,000 clones listed, approximately 95% were seen once; the top ten hold roughly 0.67%. The TCR was taken from a woman in her late teens or twenties in good health and CMV-seronegative. This chain connects TRBV18 to TRBJ1-2; weak D call: TRBD1 (6 bases). The sequenced sample consisted of PBMCs. This chain's CDR3 is CASSPTGAGEFTYGYTF. CDR3 DNA sequence: TGTGCCAGCTCACCCACTGGGGCAGGGGAATTTACTTATGGCTACACCTTC.